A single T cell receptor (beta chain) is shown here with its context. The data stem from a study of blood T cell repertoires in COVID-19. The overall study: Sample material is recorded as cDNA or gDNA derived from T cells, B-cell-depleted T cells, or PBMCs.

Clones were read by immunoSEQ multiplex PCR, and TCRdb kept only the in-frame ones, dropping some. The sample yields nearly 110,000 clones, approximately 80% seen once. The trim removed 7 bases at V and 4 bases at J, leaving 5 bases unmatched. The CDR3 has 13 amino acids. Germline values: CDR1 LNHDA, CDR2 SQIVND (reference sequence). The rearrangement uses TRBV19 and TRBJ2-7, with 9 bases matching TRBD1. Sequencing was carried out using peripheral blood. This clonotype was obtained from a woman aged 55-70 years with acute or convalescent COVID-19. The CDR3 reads CASKPGQGYEQYF. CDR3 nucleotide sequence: TGTGCCAGTAAGCCGGGACAGGGTTACGAGCAGTACTTC.